These 9 T cell receptor beta chains were sequenced from one sample in a study of cytomegalovirus exposure and HLA in healthy donors. Vbeta (60) and Jbeta (13) primers were used in the PCR. Only in-frame clones appear in the TCRdb table, and some are missing; sequencing was by immunoSEQ multiplex PCR. The sample lists about 190,000 clones, around 86% occurring once. Specimen: PBMCs. All receptors derive from a woman between 18 and 29 years old in good health and CMV-seronegative.

The CDR3 DNA follows: TGTGCCAGCACCGCCGCAGCGAACACCGGGGAGCTGTTTTTT. It codes for CASTAAANTGELFF. The chain has TRBV5-4 and TRBJ2-2; D not certain. The V and J ends lost 6 bases and 0 bases respectively, with 9 bases between them. CDR1 and CDR2 from the germline V gene are SGHNT and YYREEE (reference sequence). This CDR3 region has 14 residues.

V usage is TRBV7-3 and J usage is TRBJ2-1, with a possible D match to TRBD2 (5 bases). The V end was cut by 2 bases, the J end by 5 bases, with 19 bases between. The CDR3 covers 17 residues. Germline V lookup: CDR1 SGHTA, CDR2 FQGTGA. Here the CDR3 DNA reads TGTGCCAGCAGCTTATATATCCTCGGAGCGGCCGACAATGAGCAGTTCTTC. Protein sequence: CASSLYILGAADNEQFF.

CDR3 protein: CASSTYRGEQFF. The CDR3 nucleotides are TGTGCCAGCAGCACCTACAGGGGGGAGCAGTTCTTC. This chain uses TRBV7-2 with TRBJ2-1; 8 bases are shared with TRBD1. V shed 5 bases and J 10 bases; nucleotides not matched to a gene: 4. The germline V gene encodes CDR1 SGHTA and CDR2 FQGNSA. This CDR3 region has 12 residues.

This clone appeared a few times. The V call is TRBV19, the J call TRBJ2-1; the D is unclear. This CDR3 is 11 amino acids long. The V end lost 4 bases, the J end lost 7 bases, and 5 bases lay between the germline ends. Germline-derived CDR1 and CDR2 are LNHDA and SQIVND (reference sequence). CDR3 nucleotide sequence: TGTGCCAGTAGTACCCAGAATGAGCAGTTCTTC. It translates to CASSTQNEQFF.

The rearrangement uses TRBV6-5 and TRBJ2-7; TRBD2 agrees at 8 bases. The CDR3 is 12 residues long. J lost 6 bases, V lost 9 bases, and 7 bases had no gene match. Germline CDR1 reads MNHEY; CDR2 reads SVGAGI. For the CDR3, the DNA is TGTGCCAGTACCGGGACTAGGGGCGAGCAGTACTTC. Amino acids: CASTGTRGEQYF.

This chain connects TRBV11-2 to TRBJ1-4, with 8 positions matching TRBD1. V lost 6 bases and J lost 7; bases outside the gene matches: 16. The CDR3 runs 17 residues. Per the germline V gene, CDR1 is SGHAT and CDR2 is FQNNGV. The CDR3 here is CASRGWRTGPGGEKLFF. The CDR3 DNA sequence: TGTGCCAGCAGAGGGTGGCGGACAGGGCCAGGAGGTGAAAAACTGTTTTTT.

This rearrangement joins TRBV23-1 to TRBJ2-4; D unresolved. TRBV23-1 has ORF status, its function being uncertain. V lost 8 bases, J lost 0 bases, and 14 bases lay in between. The CDR3 covers 15 residues. This chain's CDR3 is CASLFAELAKNIQYF. As DNA, the CDR3 is TGCGCCAGCCTATTCGCTGAACTAGCCAAAAACATTCAGTACTTC.

This chain connects TRBV9 to TRBJ2-1; 12 bases match TRBD2. J gave up 8 bases and V 3 bases, and 6 bases lay outside the gene matches. The length of the CDR3 is 15 residues. Germline lookup yields CDR1 SGDLS and CDR2 YYNGEE. The CDR3 sequence is CASSALAGGGDEQFF. In DNA, the CDR3 is TGTGCCAGCAGCGCCCTAGCGGGAGGGGGGGATGAGCAGTTCTTC.

CDR3 loop: CASSQEASRDEQYF. In nucleotides, the CDR3 is TGTGCCAGCAGCCAAGAGGCTTCTCGGGACGAGCAGTACTTC. The chain uses TRBV4-2 and TRBJ2-7; no reliable D call. V was trimmed by 0 bases and J by 5 bases, leaving 11 bases between them. The CDR3 is 14 residues long. CDR1 and CDR2 (germline): LGHNA, YNFKEQ.